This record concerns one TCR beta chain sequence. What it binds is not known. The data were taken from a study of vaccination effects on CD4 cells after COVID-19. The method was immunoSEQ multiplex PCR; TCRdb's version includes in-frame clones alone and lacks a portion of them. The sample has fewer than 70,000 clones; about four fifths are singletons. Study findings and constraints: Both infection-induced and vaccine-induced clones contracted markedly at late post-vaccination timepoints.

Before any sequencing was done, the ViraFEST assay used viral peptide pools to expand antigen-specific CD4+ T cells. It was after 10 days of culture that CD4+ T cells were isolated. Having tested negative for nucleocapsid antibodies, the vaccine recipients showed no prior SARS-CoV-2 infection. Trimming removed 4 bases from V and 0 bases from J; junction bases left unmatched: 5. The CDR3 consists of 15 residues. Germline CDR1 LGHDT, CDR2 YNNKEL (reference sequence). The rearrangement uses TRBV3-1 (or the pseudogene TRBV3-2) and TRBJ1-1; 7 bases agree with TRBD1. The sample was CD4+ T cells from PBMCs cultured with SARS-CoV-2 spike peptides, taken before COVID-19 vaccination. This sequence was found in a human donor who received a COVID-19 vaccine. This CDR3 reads CASSLQGQMNTEAFF. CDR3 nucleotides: TGTGCCAGCAGCCTCCAGGGACAGATGAACACTGAAGCTTTCTTT.